Listed below are T cell receptor beta chains from one sample, sequenced in a study of shared clonotypes between healthy human individuals. Sequencing used immunoSEQ multiplex PCR; TCRdb keeps in-frame clones, though not all of them. The data show about 1 million clones, with around 74% seen just once and approximately 1.5% held by the top ten. Sample: memory CD4+ T cells sorted from blood. The receptor source for this set is a young man in good health. Each CDR3 is given with its conserved first and last residue. A D gene is named only where the DNA matches it firmly. Where a row states a size, it is once, few, many or the class of an expanded clone; other rows omit it.

j_call,clone_size,v_call,d_call,cdr3_nt,cdr3_aa
TRBJ2-7,.,TRBV5-4,.,TGTGCCAGCAGTTTAAACTCCTACGAGCAGTACTTC,CASSLNSYEQYF
TRBJ2-7,few,TRBV7-8,.,TGTGCCAGCGGGCTCAGGGATCAGCAGTACTTC,CASGLRDQQYF
TRBJ1-2,.,TRBV9,.,TGTGCCAGCAGCCCGATGGACAGAGCTAACTATGGCTACACCTTC,CASSPMDRANYGYTF
TRBJ2-7,once,TRBV6-6,.,TGTGCCAGCAGTTACGTTGGACAGAGCTCCTACGAGCAGTACTTC,CASSYVGQSSYEQYF
TRBJ2-7,.,TRBV28,.,TGTGCCAGCAGTTCCCAATTACGATCCTACGAGCAGTACTTC,CASSSQLRSYEQYF
TRBJ1-1,.,TRBV15,.,TGTGCCACCAGCAGAGACAGCGGGACTGAAGCTTTCTTT,CATSRDSGTEAFF
TRBJ1-1,.,TRBV19,.,TGTGCCAGTAGCCCTCGGACCGTAATGAACACTGAAGCTTTCTTT,CASSPRTVMNTEAFF
TRBJ1-1,once,TRBV4-1,TRBD1,TGCGCCAGCAGCCTAAGGACAGGGGGCTTGGATGAAGCTTTCTTT,CASSLRTGGLDEAFF
TRBJ2-5,.,TRBV25-1,.,TGTGCCAGCACGGGGAGGAGGGGACTGACCCAGTACTTC,CASTGRRGLTQYF
TRBJ2-1,.,TRBV9,.,TGTGCCAGCAGCGTAGATCTAGCTCAGTACAATGAGCAGTTCTTC,CASSVDLAQYNEQFF
TRBJ1-4,.,TRBV6-1,TRBD1,TGTGCCAGCTCCCGGGACAGGGACGCTGAAAAACTGTTTTTT,CASSRDRDAEKLFF
TRBJ1-2,.,TRBV6-5,.,TGTGCCAGCAGTTACTCTAAATGGGGAGGCGGCTACACCTTC,CASSYSKWGGGYTF
TRBJ2-1,few,TRBV7-9,.,TGTGCCAGCAGCTACTACAATGAGCAGTTCTTC,CASSYYNEQFF
TRBJ2-5,.,TRBV6-1,.,TGTGCCAGCAGTGAACAGGGCTCGGGGACCCAGTACTTC,CASSEQGSGTQYF
TRBJ2-7,few,TRBV23-1,.,TGCGCCAGCAGTCCCCCCCGGGAAGCGGGTTACGAGCAGTACTTC,CASSPPREAGYEQYF
TRBJ2-7,.,TRBV14,.,TGTGCCAGCAGCCAAGTTACCGGGGGGCCCTACGAGCAGTACTTC,CASSQVTGGPYEQYF